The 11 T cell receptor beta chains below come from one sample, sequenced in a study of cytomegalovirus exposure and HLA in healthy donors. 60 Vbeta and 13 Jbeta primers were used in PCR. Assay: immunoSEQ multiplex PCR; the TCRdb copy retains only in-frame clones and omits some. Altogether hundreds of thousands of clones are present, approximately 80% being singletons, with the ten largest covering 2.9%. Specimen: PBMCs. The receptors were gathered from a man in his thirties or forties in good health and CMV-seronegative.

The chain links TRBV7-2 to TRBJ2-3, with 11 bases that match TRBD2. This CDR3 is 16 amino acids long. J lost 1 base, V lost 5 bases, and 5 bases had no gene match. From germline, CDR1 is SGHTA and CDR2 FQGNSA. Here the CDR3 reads CASSMGTSGGTDTQYF. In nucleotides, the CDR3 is TGTGCCAGCAGCATGGGGACTAGCGGCGGCACAGATACGCAGTATTTT. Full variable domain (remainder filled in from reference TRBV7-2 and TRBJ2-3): GAGVSQSPSNKVTEKGKDVELRCDPISGHTALYWYRQSLGQGLEFLIYFQGNSAPDKSGLPSDRFSAERTGGSVSTLTIQRTQQEDSAVYLCASSMGTSGGTDTQYFGPGTRLTVL.

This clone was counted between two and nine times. CDR3 DNA sequence: TGCAGCGTTGATACCGGTAACACCGGGGAGCTGTTTTTT. It is translated as CSVDTGNTGELFF. The genes are TRBV29-1 and TRBJ2-2, with unresolved D. Per the germline V gene, CDR1 is SQVTM and CDR2 is ANQGSEA. This CDR3 is 13 amino acids long. V was trimmed by 3 bases and J by 2 bases, leaving 7 bases between them.

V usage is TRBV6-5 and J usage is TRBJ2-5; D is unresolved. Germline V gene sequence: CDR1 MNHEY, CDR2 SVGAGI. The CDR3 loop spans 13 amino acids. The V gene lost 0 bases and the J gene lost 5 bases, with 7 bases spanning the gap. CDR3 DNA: TGTGCCAGCAGTTACTCGAGGCTGGAGACCCAGTACTTC. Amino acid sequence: CASSYSRLETQYF.

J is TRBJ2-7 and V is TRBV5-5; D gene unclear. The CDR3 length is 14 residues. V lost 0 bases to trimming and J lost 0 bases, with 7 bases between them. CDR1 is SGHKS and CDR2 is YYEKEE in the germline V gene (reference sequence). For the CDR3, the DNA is TGTGCCAGCAGCTTGGAGTCAGTCTCCTACGAGCAGTACTTC. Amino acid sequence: CASSLESVSYEQYF.

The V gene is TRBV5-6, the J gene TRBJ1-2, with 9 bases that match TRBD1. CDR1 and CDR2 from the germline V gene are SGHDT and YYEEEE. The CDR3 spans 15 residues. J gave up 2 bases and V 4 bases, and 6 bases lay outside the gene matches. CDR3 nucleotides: TGTGCCAGCAGCGGGAGGACAGGGGAGAACTATGGCTACACCTTC. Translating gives CASSGRTGENYGYTF.

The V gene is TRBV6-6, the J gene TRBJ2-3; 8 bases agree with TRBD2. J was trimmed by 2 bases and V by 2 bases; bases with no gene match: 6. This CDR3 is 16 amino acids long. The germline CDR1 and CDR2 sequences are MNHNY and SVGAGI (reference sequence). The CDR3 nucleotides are TGTGCCAGCAGTTACGGGCGAGCGGGGGCCACAGATACGCAGTATTTT. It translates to CASSYGRAGATDTQYF.

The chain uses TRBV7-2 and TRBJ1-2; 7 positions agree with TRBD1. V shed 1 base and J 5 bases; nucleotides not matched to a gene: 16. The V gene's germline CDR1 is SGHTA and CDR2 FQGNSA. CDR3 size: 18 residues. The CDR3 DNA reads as TGTGCCAGCAGCTTAGATCGAGGGGGTCGGGGACAGAGATATGGCTACACCTTC. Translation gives CASSLDRGGRGQRYGYTF.

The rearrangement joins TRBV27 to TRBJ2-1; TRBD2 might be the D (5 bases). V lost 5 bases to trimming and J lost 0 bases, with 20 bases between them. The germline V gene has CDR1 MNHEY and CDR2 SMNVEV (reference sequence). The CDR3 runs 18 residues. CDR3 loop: CASSRGFGVTSSYNEQFF. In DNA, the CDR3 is TGTGCCAGCAGTCGAGGGTTCGGGGTGACCAGCTCCTACAATGAGCAGTTCTTC.

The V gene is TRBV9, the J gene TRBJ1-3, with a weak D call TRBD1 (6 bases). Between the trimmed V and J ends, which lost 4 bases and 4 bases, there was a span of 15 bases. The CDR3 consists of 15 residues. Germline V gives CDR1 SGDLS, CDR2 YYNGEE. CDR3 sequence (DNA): TGTGCCAGCAGCAAGAACTCCAGGGGAGGAAACACCATATATTTT. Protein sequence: CASSKNSRGGNTIYF.

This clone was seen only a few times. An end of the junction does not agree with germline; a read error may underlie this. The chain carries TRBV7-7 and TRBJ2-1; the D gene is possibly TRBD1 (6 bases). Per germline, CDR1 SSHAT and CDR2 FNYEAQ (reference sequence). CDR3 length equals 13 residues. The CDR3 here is CASSLVGGREQFF. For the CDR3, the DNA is TGTGCTAGCAGCTTAGTTGGGGGCCGTGAGCAGTTCTTC.

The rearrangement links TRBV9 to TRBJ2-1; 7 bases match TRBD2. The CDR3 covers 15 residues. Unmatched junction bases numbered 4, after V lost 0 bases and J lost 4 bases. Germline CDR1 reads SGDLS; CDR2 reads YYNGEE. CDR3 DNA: TGTGCCAGCAGCGTAGGTGGTAGCGGGTACAATGAGCAGTTCTTC. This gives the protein CASSVGGSGYNEQFF.